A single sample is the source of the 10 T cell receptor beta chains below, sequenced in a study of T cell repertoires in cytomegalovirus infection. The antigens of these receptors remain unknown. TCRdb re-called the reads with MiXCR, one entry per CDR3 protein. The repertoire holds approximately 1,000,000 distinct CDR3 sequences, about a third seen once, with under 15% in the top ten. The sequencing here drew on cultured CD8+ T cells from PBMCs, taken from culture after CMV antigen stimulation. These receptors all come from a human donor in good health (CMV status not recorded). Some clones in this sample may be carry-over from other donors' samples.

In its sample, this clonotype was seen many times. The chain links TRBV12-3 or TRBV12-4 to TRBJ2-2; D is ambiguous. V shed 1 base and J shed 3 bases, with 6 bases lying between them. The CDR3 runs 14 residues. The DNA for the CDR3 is TGTGCCAGCAGTTTAGGGGTTTACACCGGGGAGCTGTTTTTT. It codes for CASSLGVYTGELFF.

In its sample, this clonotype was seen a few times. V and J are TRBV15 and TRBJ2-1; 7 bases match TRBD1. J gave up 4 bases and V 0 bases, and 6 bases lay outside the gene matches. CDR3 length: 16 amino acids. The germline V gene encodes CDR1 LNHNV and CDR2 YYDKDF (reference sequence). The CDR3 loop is CATSREQGTKYNEQFF. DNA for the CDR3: TGTGCCACCAGCAGAGAACAGGGGACGAAATACAATGAGCAGTTCTTC.

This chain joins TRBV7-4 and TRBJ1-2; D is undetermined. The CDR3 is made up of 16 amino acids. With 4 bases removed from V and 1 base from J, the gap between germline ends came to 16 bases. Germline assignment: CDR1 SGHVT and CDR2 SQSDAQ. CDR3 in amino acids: CASSSGRKLLNYGYTF. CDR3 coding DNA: TGTGCCAGCAGCTCAGGACGGAAACTACTTAACTATGGCTACACCTTC.

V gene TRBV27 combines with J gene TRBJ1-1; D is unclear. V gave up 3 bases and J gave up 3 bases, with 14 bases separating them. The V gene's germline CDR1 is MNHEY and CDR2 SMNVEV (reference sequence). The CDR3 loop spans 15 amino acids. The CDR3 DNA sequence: TGTGCCAGCAGTTTGACGCTTGCCGGGTACACTGAAGCTTTCTTT. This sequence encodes CASSLTLAGYTEAFF.

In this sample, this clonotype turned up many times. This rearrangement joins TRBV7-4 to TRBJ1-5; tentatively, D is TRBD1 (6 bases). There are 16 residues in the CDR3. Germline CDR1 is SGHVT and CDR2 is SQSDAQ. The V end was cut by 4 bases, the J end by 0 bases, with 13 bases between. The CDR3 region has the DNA TGTGCCAGCAGCTCAGAGACAGGTGATAGCAATCAGCCCCAGCATTTT. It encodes CASSSETGDSNQPQHF. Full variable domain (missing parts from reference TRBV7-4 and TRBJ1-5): GAGVSQSPRYKVAKRGRDVALRCDSISGHVTLYWYRQTLGQGSEVLTYSQSDAQRDKSGRPSGRFSAERPERSVSTLKIQRTEQGDSAVYLCASSSETGDSNQPQHFGDGTRLSIL.

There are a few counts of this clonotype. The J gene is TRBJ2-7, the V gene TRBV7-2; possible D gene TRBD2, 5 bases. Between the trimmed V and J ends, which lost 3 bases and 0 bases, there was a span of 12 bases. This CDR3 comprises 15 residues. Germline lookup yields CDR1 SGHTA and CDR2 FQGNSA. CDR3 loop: CASSFGLPSSYEQYF. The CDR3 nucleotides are TGTGCCAGCAGCTTCGGACTGCCGAGCTCCTACGAGCAGTACTTC.

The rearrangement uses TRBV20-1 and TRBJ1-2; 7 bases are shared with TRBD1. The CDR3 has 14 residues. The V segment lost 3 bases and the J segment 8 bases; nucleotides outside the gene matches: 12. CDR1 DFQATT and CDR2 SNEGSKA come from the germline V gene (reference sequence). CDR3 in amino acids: CSASRQGPIIGYTF. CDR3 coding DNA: TGCAGTGCTAGCCGACAGGGACCCATCATAGGCTACACCTTC.

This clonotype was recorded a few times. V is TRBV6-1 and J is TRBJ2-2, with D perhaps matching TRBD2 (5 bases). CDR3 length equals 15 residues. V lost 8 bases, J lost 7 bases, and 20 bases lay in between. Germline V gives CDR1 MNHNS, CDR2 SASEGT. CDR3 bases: TGTGCCAGCCTAGCACCCCCTTGGGATGGCGGGGAGCTGTTTTTT. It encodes CASLAPPWDGGELFF.

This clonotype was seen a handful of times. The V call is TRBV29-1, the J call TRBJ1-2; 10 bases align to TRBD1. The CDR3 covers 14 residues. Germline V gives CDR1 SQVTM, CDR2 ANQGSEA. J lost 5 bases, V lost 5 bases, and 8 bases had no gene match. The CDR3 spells CSVLTGGDWYGYTF. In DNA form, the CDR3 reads TGCAGCGTTTTGACAGGGGGCGATTGGTATGGCTACACCTTC.

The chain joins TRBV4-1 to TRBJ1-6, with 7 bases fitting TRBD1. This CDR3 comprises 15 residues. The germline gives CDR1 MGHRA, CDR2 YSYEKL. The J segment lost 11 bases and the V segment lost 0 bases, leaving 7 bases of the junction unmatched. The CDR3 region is CASSQDRGGATPLHF. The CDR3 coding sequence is TGCGCCAGCAGCCAAGACCGAGGGGGCGCGACACCCCTCCACTTT.